This TCR beta chain was identified in a study of blood T cell repertoires in COVID-19 (dated by TCRdb to the early 2020s). About the study as a whole: Samples covering the acute and convalescent phases of COVID-19 were provided by collaborators in the United States, Italy and Spain. The repertoires were released in a freely available public database intended as a resource for research on the immune response to SARS-CoV-2. Nearly every sample came with metadata listing a de-identified subject ID, COVID-19 status, age in years and sex. The prospective study material was composed of cDNA or gDNA derived from T cells, B-cell-depleted T cells, or PBMCs. HLA class I and class II types, where available, came from metadata supplied by the sample provider rather than from assay-based typing. Deeply sampled blood TCRbeta repertoires from subjects exposed to, actively infected with, or recovered from COVID-19 were included in the dataset. Samples came from the ongoing ImmuneRACE study (first 160 participants) plus 1,254 subjects from 6 global collaborators.

TCRbeta CDR3 regions were amplified from genomic DNA using the immunoSEQ Assay, a bias-controlled multiplex PCR. The original pipeline was this. The number of nucleated cells in each sample was estimated from the amplification of reference gene primers within the assay. Sequence reads were collapsed and filtered to measure the absolute abundance of every unique TCRbeta CDR3 rearrangement. For each sample, productive Simpson clonality was calculated as the square root of Simpson's diversity index over productive rearrangements. Sourced from immuneACCESS, this table was stored by TCRdb with only in-frame sequences that have V and J called. A share of the clones is absent; for the studies checked, an unresolved V gene accounts for under half, and the remainder has no known explanation. V and J calls and clone size are copied from that table; D and trimming were computed from the DNA. The sample table holds some 300,000 clones, of which roughly nine tenths were seen once. Roughly 2.9% of the sample is held by the ten biggest clonotypes.

The investigation overall reported the following: How much clinical and demographic metadata was included differed by source and by participant, and the metadata was provided uncurated.

Enrolling through a virtual design, the prospective study's participants ranged in age from roughly 18 to 100 years and lived across roughly 23 United States geographic areas. To assign participants to cohorts, the prospective study relied on clinical history that participants themselves reported in a screening survey and a study questionnaire. A participant counted as exposed if, within 2 weeks of entering the study, that participant had been in contact with someone who had a PCR-confirmed or clinician-diagnosed COVID-19 case. Each participant in the prospective study had whole blood, serum and a nasopharyngeal or oropharyngeal swab collected by mobile phlebotomists. Prospective study participants could optionally give additional blood draws and questionnaires over an approximately 2-month period. Before DNA extraction, blood samples from the prospective study were shipped at room temperature or frozen.

Remarks on this clone: Its antigen target is currently unknown. No much larger clonotype is one base removed from it; base qualities were not supplied.

Based on the germline V gene, the CDR1 and CDR2 sequences are MNHEY and SVGAGI. The CDR3, cysteine through phenylalanine, is 14 amino acids long. Only CDR3 DNA remains: 42 bases, in frame from the first base. V loses 6 bases, J loses 0 bases, and the germline ends lie 12 bases apart. The clonotype was recovered from a woman between 45 and 65 years old who had been exposed to COVID-19. The chain couples TRBV6-5 to TRBJ2-7; the D gene assignment is ambiguous. Sequencing used PBMCs or T cells enriched from blood (not recorded which). At the DNA level, the sequence is TGTGCCAGCAGATCCTCCTCCCCCTCCTACGAGCAGTACTTC. The translation is CASRSSSPSYEQYF.